This entry concerns a single T cell receptor (beta chain). This clone showed up just once. Its antigen is unknown. The input lacks base qualities; no much larger clone sits a single base away. The CDR3 has 12 amino acids, counting the end cysteine and phenylalanine. The only DNA kept is the CDR3, 36 bases in frame from the first base. The germline ends are 12 bases apart after V is trimmed by 8 bases and J by 8 bases. The source of the sample is a study of blood T cell repertoires in COVID-19 (dated by TCRdb to about 2020). About the investigation overall: Collaborator samples came from the United States, Italy and Spain and covered acute and convalescent phases of COVID-19. Where available, HLA class I and class II types were taken from metadata supplied by the sample provider and were not determined by assay-based typing. The repertoires were released in a freely available public database intended as a resource for research on the immune response to SARS-CoV-2. The prospective study material was composed of cDNA or gDNA derived from T cells, B-cell-depleted T cells, or PBMCs. Subjects who had been exposed to COVID-19, were actively infected with it, or had recovered from it provided the deeply sampled blood TCRbeta repertoires that made up the dataset. Nearly every sample came with metadata listing a de-identified subject ID, COVID-19 status, age in years and sex. The samples were drawn from the first 160 participants of the ongoing ImmuneRACE study and from more than 1,000 subjects provided by 6 global collaborators. Summary of the overall study and its limitations: How much clinical and demographic metadata was included differed by source and by participant, and the metadata was provided uncurated.

Each collaborating institution followed its own protocols to collect whole blood in K2EDTA tubes. For TCRbeta analysis, collaborator samples were shipped as frozen whole blood, as isolated PBMCs, or as DNA extracted from either sample type. TCRbeta CDR3 regions were amplified from genomic DNA using the immunoSEQ Assay, a bias-controlled multiplex PCR. Concerning the study's data processing: The number of nucleated cells in each sample was estimated from the amplification of reference gene primers within the assay. Sequence reads were collapsed and filtered to measure the absolute abundance of every unique TCRbeta CDR3 rearrangement. For each sample, productive Simpson clonality was calculated as the square root of Simpson's diversity index across productive rearrangements. TCRdb limited this immuneACCESS table to in-frame rearrangements with V and J called. A share of clones is missing; checked studies link under half to unresolved V genes, and the rest is unexplained. The DNA was the basis for D and trimming; V, J and clone size are from that table. Recorded for this sample are about 190,000 clones; 84% of them occurred a single time. Of the sample, roughly 5% falls within the top ten clones.

The sequence was obtained from a woman aged 70-85 years with active or convalescent COVID-19. Material: peripheral blood. The chain employs TRBV12-3 or TRBV12-4 and TRBJ1-4; TRBD1 might be the D gene, on 5 matching bases. Here is the DNA: TGTGCCAGCCGCACAGGAACCGAAAAACTGTTTTTT. This yields the protein CASRTGTEKLFF.